This TCR beta chain was sequenced during a study of brain T cells in children with intractable seizures. Whole-study findings and limits: Patients' HCMV serostatus was unknown; virus specificity rests on CDR3 similarity alone.

As concerns this clone: Its antigen remains unknown.

The CDR3 totals 13 residues. Germline V gene data show CDR1 as MRHNA and CDR2 as SNTAGT. V was clipped by 4 bases and J by 2 bases, with 7 bases between them. The data were produced by immunoSEQ multiplex PCR, yet TCRdb's version contains in-frame clones alone and is incomplete. The data show under 150,000 clones, with roughly 94% seen just once and 3.8% held by the top ten. The chain combines TRBV6-4 with TRBJ2-3; D might be TRBD2 (6 bases). The specimen comprised peripheral blood, sampled at surgery. This TCR came from a boy under two years old with hemimegalencephaly and intractable seizures. CDR3 nucleotide sequence: TGTGCCAGCAGTGCGGGAGACACAGATACGCAGTATTTT. Translated, it gives CASSAGDTDTQYF.